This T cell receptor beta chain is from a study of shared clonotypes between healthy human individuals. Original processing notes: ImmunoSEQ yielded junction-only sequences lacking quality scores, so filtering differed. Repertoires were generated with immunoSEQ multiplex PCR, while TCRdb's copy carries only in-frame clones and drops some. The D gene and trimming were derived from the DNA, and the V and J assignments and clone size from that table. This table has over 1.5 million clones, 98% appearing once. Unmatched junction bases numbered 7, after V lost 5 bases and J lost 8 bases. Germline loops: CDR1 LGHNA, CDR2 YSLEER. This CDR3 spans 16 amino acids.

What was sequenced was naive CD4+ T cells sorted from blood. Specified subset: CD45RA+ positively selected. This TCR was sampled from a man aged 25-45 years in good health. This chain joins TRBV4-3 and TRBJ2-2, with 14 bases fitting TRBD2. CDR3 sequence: CASSLGTSGSSGELFF. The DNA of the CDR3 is TGCGCCAGCAGCTTGGGGACTAGCGGGAGTTCTGGGGAGCTGTTTTTT.